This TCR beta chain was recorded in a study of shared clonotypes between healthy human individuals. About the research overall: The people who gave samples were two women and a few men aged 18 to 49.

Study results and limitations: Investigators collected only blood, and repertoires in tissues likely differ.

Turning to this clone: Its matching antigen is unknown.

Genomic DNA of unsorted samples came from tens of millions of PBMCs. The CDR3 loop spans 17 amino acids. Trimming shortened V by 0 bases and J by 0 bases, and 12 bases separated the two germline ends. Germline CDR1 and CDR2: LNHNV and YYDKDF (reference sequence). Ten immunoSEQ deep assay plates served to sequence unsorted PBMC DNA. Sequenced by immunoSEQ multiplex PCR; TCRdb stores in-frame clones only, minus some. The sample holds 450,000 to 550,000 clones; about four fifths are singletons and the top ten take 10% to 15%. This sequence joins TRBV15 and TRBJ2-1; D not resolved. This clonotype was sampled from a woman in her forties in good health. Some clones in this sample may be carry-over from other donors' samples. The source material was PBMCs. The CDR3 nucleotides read TGTGCCACCAGCAGAGATCATTCGTCCAGCTCCTACAATGAGCAGTTCTTC. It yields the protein CATSRDHSSSSYNEQFF. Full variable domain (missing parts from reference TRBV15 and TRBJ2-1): DAMVIQNPRYQVTQFGKPVTLSCSQTLNHNVMYWYQQKSSQAPKLLFHYYDKDFNNEADTPDNFQSRRPNTSFCFLDIRSPGLGDTAMYLCATSRDHSSSSYNEQFFGPGTRLTVL.